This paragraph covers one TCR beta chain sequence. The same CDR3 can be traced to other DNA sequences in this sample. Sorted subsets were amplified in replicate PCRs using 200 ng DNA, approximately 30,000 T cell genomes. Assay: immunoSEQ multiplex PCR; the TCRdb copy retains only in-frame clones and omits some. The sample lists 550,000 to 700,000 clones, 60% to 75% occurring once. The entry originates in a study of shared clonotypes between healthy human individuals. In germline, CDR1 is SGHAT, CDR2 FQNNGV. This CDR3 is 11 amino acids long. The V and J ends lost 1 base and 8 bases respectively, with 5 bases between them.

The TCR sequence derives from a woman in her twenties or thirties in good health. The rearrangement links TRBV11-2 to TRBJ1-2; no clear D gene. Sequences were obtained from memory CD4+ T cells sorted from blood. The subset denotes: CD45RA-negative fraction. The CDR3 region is CASSLARGYTF. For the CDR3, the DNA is TGTGCCAGCAGCTTAGCACGAGGCTACACCTTC.